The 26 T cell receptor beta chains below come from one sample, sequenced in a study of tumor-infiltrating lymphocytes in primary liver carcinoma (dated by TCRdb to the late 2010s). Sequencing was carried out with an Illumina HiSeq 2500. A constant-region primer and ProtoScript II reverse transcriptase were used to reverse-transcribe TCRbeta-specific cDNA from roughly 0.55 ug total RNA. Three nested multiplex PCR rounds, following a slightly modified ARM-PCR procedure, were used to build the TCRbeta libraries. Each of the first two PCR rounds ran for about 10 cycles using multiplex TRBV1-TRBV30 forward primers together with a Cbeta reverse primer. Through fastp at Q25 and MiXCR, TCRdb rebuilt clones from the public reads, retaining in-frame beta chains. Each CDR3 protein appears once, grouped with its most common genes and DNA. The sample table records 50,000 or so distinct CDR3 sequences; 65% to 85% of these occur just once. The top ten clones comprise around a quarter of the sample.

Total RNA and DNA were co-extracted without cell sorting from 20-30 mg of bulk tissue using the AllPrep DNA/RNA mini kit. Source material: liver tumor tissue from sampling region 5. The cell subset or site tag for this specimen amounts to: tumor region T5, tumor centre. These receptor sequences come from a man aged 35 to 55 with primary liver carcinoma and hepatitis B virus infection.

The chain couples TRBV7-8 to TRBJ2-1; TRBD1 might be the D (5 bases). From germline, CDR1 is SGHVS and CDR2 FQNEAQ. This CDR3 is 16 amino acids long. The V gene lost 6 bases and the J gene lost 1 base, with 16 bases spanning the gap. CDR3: CASRQAGPRSYNEQFF. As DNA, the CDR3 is TGTGCCAGCAGACAAGCAGGGCCAAGGTCCTACAATGAGCAGTTCTTC.

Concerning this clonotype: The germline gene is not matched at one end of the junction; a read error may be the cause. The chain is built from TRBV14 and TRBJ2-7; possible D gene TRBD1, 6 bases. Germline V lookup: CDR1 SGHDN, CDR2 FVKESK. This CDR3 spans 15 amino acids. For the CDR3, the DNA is TGTGCCAACAGCCGACCGGAACAGGGCTCCTATGAGCAGTACTTC. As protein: CANSRPEQGSYEQYF.

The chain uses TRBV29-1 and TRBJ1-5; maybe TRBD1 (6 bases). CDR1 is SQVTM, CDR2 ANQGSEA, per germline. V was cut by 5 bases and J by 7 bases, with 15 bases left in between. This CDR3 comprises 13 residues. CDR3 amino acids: CSVIGQIYQPQHF. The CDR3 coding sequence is TGCAGCGTTATCGGACAGATCTACCAGCCCCAGCATTTT.

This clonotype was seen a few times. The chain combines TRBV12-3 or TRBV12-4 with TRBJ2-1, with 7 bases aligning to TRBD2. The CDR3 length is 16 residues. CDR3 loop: CATRHGWAGDSNEQFF. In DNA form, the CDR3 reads TGTGCTACCAGACATGGGTGGGCGGGAGATTCTAATGAGCAGTTCTTC.

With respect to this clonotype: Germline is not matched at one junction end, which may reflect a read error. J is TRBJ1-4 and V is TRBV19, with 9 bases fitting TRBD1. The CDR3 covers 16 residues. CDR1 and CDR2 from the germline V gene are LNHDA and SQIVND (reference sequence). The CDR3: CTSSFLNRGLSEKLFF. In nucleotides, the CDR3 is TGTACCAGTAGTTTCCTAAACAGGGGGCTTTCTGAAAAACTGTTTTTT. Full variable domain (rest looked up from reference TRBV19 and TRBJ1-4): DGGITQSPKYLFRKEGQNVTLSCEQNLNHDAMYWYRQDPGQGLRLIYYSQIVNDFQKGDIAEGYSVSREKKESFPLTVTSAQKNPTAFYLCTSSFLNRGLSEKLFFGSGTQLSVL.

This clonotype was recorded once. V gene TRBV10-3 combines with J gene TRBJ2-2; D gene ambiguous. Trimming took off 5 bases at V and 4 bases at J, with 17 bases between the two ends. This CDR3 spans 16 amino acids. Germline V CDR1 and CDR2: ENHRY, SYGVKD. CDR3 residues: CAISPERNLGTGELFF. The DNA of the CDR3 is TGTGCCATCAGTCCGGAACGTAACTTAGGCACCGGGGAGCTGTTTTTT.

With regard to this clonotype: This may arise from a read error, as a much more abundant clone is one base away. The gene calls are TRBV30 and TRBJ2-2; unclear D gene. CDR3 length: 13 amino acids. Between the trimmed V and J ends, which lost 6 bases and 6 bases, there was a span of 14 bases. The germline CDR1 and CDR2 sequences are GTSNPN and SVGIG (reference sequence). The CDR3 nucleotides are TGTGCCTGTAGTCGCGGTACCGCCGGGGAGCTGTTTTTT. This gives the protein CACSRGTAGELFF.

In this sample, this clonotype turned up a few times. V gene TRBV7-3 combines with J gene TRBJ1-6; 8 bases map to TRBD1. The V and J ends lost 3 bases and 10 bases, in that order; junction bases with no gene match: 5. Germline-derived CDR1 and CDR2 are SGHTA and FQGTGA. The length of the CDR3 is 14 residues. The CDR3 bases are TGTGCCAGCAGCTTGCAGGGGGCGCGGTCACCCCTCCACTTT. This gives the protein CASSLQGARSPLHF.

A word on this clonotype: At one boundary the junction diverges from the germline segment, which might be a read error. CDR3 in DNA: TGCAGCCTTGTCGGACAGATCAATCAGCCCCATCATTTC. This codes for CSLVGQINQPHHF. The rearrangement links TRBV29-1 to TRBJ1-5, with D tentatively TRBD1 (6 bases). From germline, CDR1 is SQVTM and CDR2 ANQGSEA. CDR3 size: 13 residues.

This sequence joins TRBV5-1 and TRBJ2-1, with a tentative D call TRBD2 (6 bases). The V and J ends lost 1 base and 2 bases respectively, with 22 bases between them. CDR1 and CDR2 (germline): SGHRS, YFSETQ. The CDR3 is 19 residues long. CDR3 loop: CASSLREGNSGGAYNEQFF. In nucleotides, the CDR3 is TGCGCCAGCAGCTTGCGAGAAGGGAATAGCGGAGGGGCCTACAATGAGCAGTTCTTC.

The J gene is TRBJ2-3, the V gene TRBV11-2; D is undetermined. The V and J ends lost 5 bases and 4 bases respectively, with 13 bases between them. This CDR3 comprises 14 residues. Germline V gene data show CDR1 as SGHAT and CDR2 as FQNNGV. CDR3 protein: CASSPGSPSDTQYF. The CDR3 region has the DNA TGTGCCAGCAGCCCGGGCTCCCCGTCAGATACGCAGTATTTT.

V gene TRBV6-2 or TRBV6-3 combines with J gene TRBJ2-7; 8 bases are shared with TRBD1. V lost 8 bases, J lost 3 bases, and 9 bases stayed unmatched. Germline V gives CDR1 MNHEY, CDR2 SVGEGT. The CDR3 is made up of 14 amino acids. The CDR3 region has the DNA TGTGCCAGCTCCTTAGACAGGGGACACTACGAGCAGTACTTC. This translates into CASSLDRGHYEQYF.

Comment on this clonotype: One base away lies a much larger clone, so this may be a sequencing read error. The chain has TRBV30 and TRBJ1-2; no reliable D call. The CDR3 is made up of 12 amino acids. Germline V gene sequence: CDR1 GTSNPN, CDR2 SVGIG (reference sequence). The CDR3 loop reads CTWSRGPYGYTF. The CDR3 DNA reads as TGTACCTGGAGTCGAGGGCCCTATGGCTACACCTTC.

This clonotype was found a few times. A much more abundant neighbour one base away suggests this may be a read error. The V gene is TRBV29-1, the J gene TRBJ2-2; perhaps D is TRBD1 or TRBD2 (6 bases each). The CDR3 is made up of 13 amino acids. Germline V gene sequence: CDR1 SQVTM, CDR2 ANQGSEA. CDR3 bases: TGCAGCGTTTATACAGGGAACACCGGGGGGCTGTTTTTT. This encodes CSVYTGNTGGLFF.

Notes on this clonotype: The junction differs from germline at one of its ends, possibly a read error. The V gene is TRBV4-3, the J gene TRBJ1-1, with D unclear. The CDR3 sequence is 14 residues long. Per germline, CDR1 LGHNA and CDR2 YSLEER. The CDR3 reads CASSQDTKVTEAFF. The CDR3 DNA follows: TGTGCCAGCAGCCAAGATACTAAGGTCACTGAAGCTTTCTTT.

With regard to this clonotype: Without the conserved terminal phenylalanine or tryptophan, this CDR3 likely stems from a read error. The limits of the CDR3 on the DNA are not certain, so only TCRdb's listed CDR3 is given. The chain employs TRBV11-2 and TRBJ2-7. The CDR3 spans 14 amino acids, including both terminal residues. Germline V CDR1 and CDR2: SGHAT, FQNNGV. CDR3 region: CASSSNRNSHELYY.

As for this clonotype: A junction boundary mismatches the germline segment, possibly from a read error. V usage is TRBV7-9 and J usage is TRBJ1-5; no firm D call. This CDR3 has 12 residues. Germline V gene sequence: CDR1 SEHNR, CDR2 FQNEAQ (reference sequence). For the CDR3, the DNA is TGTGCCAGCAGCTTAGCGGATGCGCCCCATCGTTTT. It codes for CASSLADAPHRF.

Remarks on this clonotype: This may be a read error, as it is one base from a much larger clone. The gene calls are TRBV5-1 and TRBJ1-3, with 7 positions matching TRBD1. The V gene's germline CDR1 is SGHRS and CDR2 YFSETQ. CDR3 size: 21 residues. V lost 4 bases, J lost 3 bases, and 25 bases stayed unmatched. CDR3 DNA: TGCGCCAGCAGCCTGATCCCACAGGGGAGCAGACCCGACCGATTTGGAAACACCATATATTTT. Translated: CASSLIPQGSRPDRFGNTIYF.

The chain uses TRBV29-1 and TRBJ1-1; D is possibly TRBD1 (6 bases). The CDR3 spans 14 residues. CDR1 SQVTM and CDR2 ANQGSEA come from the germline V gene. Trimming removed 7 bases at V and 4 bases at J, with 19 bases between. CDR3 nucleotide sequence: TGCAGCGGCCCCCGAGGGGGGGAGGTCACTGAAGCTTTCTTT. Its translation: CSGPRGGEVTEAFF.

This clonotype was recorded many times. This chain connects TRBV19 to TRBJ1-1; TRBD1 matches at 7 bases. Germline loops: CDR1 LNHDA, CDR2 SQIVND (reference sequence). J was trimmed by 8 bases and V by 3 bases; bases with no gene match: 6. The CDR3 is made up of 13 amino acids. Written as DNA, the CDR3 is TGTGCCAGTAGTATCGACAGGGCCGGGGAAGCTTTCTTT. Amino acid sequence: CASSIDRAGEAFF.

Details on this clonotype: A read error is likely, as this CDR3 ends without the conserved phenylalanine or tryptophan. The CDR3 region has the DNA TGTGCCAGCAGTTTAGCTAGCGGGGACACAGATACCCAGTATCTT. It encodes CASSLASGDTDTQYL. The J gene is TRBJ2-3, the V gene TRBV12-3 or TRBV12-4; 8 bases fit TRBD2. This CDR3 has 15 residues.

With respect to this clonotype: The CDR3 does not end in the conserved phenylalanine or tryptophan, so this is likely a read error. The CDR3 region has the DNA TGTGCCAGTAGCTCTGGACTAGCGGGAGTCGAGCAGTACATC. Translated, it gives CASSSGLAGVEQYI. The chain recombines TRBV11-2 with TRBJ2-7, with TRBD2 identical over 13 bases. This CDR3 spans 14 amino acids. The germline V gene encodes CDR1 SGHAT and CDR2 FQNNGV.

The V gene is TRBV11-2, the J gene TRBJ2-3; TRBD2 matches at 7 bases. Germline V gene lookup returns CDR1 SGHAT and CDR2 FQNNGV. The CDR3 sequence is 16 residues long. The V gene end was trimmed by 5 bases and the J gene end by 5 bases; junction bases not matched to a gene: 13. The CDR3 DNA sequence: TGTGCCAGCAGCCGGGAAGATGGGAGGGCCGGAGATACGCAGTATTTT. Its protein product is CASSREDGRAGDTQYF.

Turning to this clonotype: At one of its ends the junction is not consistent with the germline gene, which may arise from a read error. The CDR3 region has the DNA TGTGTCAGCAGCGCCGCCGGGAGCGGGAACTCCAACGAGCAGTACTTC. Encoded protein: CVSSAAGSGNSNEQYF. The chain combines TRBV4-2 with TRBJ2-7, with 7 bases that match TRBD2. The CDR3 consists of 16 residues. Germline assignment: CDR1 LGHNA and CDR2 YNFKEQ.

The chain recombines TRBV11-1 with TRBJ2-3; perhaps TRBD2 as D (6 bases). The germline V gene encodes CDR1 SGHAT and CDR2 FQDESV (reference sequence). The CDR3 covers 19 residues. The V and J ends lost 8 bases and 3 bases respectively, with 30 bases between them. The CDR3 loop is CASCSGGGSVGARTDTQYF. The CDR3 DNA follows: TGTGCCAGCTGCTCTGGGGGAGGCTCTGTTGGAGCCCGAACAGATACGCAGTATTTT. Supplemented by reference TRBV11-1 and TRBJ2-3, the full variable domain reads EAEVAQSPRYKITEKSQAVAFWCDPISGHATLYWYRQILGQGPELLVQFQDESVVDDSQLPKDRFSAERLKGVDSTLKIQPAELGDSAMYLCASCSGGGSVGARTDTQYFGPGTRLTVL.

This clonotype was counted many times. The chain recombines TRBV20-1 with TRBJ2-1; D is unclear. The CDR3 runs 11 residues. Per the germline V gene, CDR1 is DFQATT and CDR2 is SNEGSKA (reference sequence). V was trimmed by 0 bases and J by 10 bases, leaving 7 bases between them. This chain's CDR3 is CSAREEREQFF. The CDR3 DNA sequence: TGCAGTGCTAGAGAGGAGAGGGAGCAGTTCTTC.